These 10 T cell receptor beta chains came from one sample sequenced in a study of blood T cell repertoires in COVID-19. Here immunoSEQ multiplex PCR was the method, and the copy in TCRdb shows in-frame clones only, minus some. The sample includes a few hundred thousand clones, 80% to 95% of them seen just once. The sequenced material came from PBMCs or T cells enriched from blood (not recorded which). These receptors all come from a middle-aged woman who had been exposed to COVID-19.

The chain is built from TRBV12-3 or TRBV12-4 and TRBJ1-1; D is unresolved. This CDR3 has 11 residues. Trimming took off 6 bases at V and 2 bases at J, with 4 bases between the two ends. The CDR3 reads CASRQNTEAFF. CDR3 in DNA: TGTGCCAGCAGACAAAACACTGAAGCTTTCTTT.

V usage is TRBV12-3 or TRBV12-4 and J usage is TRBJ1-4; D call uncertain. Trimming cost V 6 bases and J 8 bases, with 13 bases left between them. CDR3 length: 13 amino acids. CDR3 in amino acids: CASSLTPGEKLFF. The CDR3 DNA sequence: TGTGCCAGCAGCCTTACCCCGGGGGAAAAACTGTTTTTT.

The chain employs TRBV7-8 and TRBJ2-3, with D possibly TRBD2 on 7 matching bases. V lost 5 bases and J 2 bases, leaving 17 bases between the germline ends. In germline, CDR1 is SGHVS, CDR2 FQNEAQ. The CDR3 length is 16 residues. The CDR3 here is CASSGGGGGITDTQYF. In nucleotides, the CDR3 is TGTGCCAGCAGCGGCGGGGGAGGGGGAATCACAGATACGCAGTATTTT.

The chain combines TRBV7-9 with TRBJ2-2; D uncertain. CDR3 length equals 15 residues. Germline CDR1 is SEHNR and CDR2 is FQNEAQ (reference sequence). Trimming took 7 bases from V and 0 from J, leaving 12 bases between them. CDR3 sequence reads: CASTQGGTNTGELFF. The DNA for the CDR3 is TGTGCCAGCACCCAAGGCGGTACGAACACCGGGGAGCTGTTTTTT. The full variable domain, completed using reference TRBV7-9 and TRBJ2-2, is DTGVSQNPRHKITKRGQNVTFRCDPISEHNRLYWYRQTLGQGPEFLTYFQNEAQLEKSRLLSDRFSAERPKGSFSTLEIQRTEQGDSAMYLCASTQGGTNTGELFFGEGSRLTVL.

V is TRBV6-1 and J is TRBJ2-1, with D perhaps matching TRBD2 (6 bases). V lost 11 bases and J 10 bases, leaving 9 bases between the germline ends. The CDR3 contains 9 residues. In germline, CDR1 is MNHNS, CDR2 SASEGT. The CDR3 loop reads CAAGIEQFF. The CDR3 coding sequence is TGTGCCGCGGGGATCGAGCAGTTCTTC.

V is TRBV30 and J is TRBJ1-2; D may be TRBD1 (5 bases). Germline V gene data show CDR1 as GTSNPN and CDR2 as SVGIG (reference sequence). This CDR3 is built from 14 residues. Trimming took 0 bases from V and 8 from J, leaving 16 bases between them. CDR3 in amino acids: CAWSVHGGGSGYTF. The CDR3, as DNA: TGTGCCTGGAGTGTACACGGGGGGGGTAGCGGCTACACCTTC.

The CDR3 DNA reads TGTGCCAGCAGCCGAACGAGGGGGGGCTACAACAATGAGCAGTTCTTC. The encoded protein is CASSRTRGGYNNEQFF. This sequence joins TRBV4-2 and TRBJ2-1, with D maybe TRBD2 (7 bases). Between the trimmed V and J ends, which lost 4 bases and 5 bases, there was a span of 18 bases. The germline gives CDR1 LGHNA, CDR2 YNFKEQ. The CDR3 length is 16 residues.

The chain recombines TRBV19 with TRBJ2-1, with TRBD2 identical over 11 bases. Trimming at V came to 2 bases and at J to 10 bases, leaving 16 bases not matched to a gene. From germline, CDR1 is LNHDA and CDR2 SQIVND (reference sequence). This CDR3 has 18 amino acids. CDR3 sequence: CASSITITSGGNLREQFF. CDR3 nucleotide sequence: TGTGCCAGTAGTATAACGATCACTAGCGGGGGAAACCTTCGGGAGCAGTTCTTC.

The chain recombines TRBV2 with TRBJ1-5; possibly TRBD1 for D (5 bases). Per germline, CDR1 SNHLY and CDR2 FYNNEI. CDR3 length equals 13 residues. Trimming left V 10 bases short and J 5 bases short, with 15 bases between. CDR3: CANGGGGYQPQHF. The DNA of the CDR3 is TGTGCCAACGGGGGAGGTGGGTATCAGCCCCAGCATTTT.

This sequence joins TRBV5-4 and TRBJ2-5; 7 bases are a match to TRBD1. CDR1 and CDR2 (germline): SGHNT, YYREEE (reference sequence). The CDR3 totals 14 residues. V was pared by 0 bases and J by 4 bases, with 3 bases of the junction left unmatched. The CDR3 is CASSLVRDRETQYF. For the CDR3, the DNA is TGTGCCAGCAGCTTGGTCCGGGACAGAGAGACCCAGTACTTC. Using reference TRBV5-4 and TRBJ2-5 for the parts outside the CDR3, the full variable domain is ETGVTQSPTHLIKTRGQQVTLRCSSQSGHNTVSWYQQALGQGPQFIFQYYREEENGRGNFPPRFSGLQFPNYSSELNVNALELDDSALYLCASSLVRDRETQYFGPGTRLLVL.